Listed below are T cell receptor beta chains from one sample, sequenced in a study of blood T cell repertoires in COVID-19. Only in-frame clones appear in the TCRdb table, and some are missing; sequencing was by immunoSEQ multiplex PCR. The data hold 150,000 or so clones, with roughly 87% observed a single time. Input material: PBMCs or T cells enriched from blood (not recorded which). The receptors were gathered from a woman between 50 and 59 years old who had recovered from COVID-19. CDR3s include the opening cysteine and the closing phenylalanine or tryptophan. D genes are given only for firm matches. Only some rows state a clone size, as once, few, many or a class for expanded clones.

v_call,j_call,clone_size,d_call,cdr3_aa,cdr3_nt
TRBV18,TRBJ2-7,.,.,CASSPPIGGGGYEQYF,TGTGCCAGCTCACCACCGATTGGCGGCGGCGGCTACGAGCAGTACTTC
TRBV30,TRBJ2-7,once,TRBD2,CAWSWGGEQYF,TGTGCCTGGTCTTGGGGGGGAGAGCAGTACTTC
TRBV7-2,TRBJ1-6,few,.,CASSLATGVLNSPLHF,TGTGCCAGCAGCTTAGCGACAGGAGTACTGAATTCACCCCTCCACTTT
TRBV7-8,TRBJ1-5,.,TRBD1,CASSSTPDRNYQPQHF,TGTGCCAGCAGCTCGACCCCGGACAGGAACTATCAGCCCCAGCATTTT
TRBV3-1/TRBV3-2,TRBJ2-5,once,.,CASSQESLGGETQYF,TGTGCCAGCAGCCAAGAAAGTTTGGGCGGGGAGACCCAGTACTTC
TRBV4-1,TRBJ1-4,once,TRBD1,CASSRTGGTNEKLFF,TGCGCCAGCAGCCGGACAGGGGGCACTAATGAAAAACTGTTTTTT
TRBV29-1,TRBJ2-7,.,.,CSAELGGQPSYEQYF,TGCAGCGCTGAGTTGGGGGGACAGCCATCCTACGAGCAGTACTTC
TRBV2,TRBJ2-1,.,.,CASRRGGTSYNEQFF,TGTGCCAGCAGGAGGGGGGGGACCTCCTACAATGAGCAGTTCTTC
TRBV7-9,TRBJ1-6,.,.,CASSSTTASYNSPLHF,TGTGCCAGCAGCTCCACGACAGCCTCCTATAATTCACCCCTCCACTTT
TRBV6-1,TRBJ1-5,.,TRBD1,CASSDIQGLHQPQHF,TGTGCCAGCAGTGACATACAGGGGCTTCATCAGCCCCAGCATTTT
TRBV11-2,TRBJ1-3,.,.,CASSSSLASGNTIYF,TGTGCCAGCAGCTCTAGTCTTGCCTCTGGAAACACCATATATTTT
TRBV2,TRBJ2-1,.,TRBD2,CASRLATLSYNEQFF,TGTGCCAGCAGACTAGCGACCTTGTCATACAATGAGCAGTTCTTC
TRBV5-1,TRBJ2-7,.,TRBD1,CASSTRGTGPYEQYF,TGCGCCAGCAGCACCCGCGGGACAGGTCCCTACGAGCAGTACTTC
TRBV9,TRBJ2-5,.,TRBD2,CASSASKGLAGEETQYF,TGTGCCAGCAGCGCCTCCAAAGGACTAGCGGGAGAAGAGACCCAGTACTTC
TRBV28,TRBJ2-7,once,TRBD2,CASSLEAGPYEQYF,TGTGCCAGCAGTTTAGAAGCGGGACCCTACGAGCAGTACTTC
TRBV6-1,TRBJ1-6,.,.,CASSEGREKSPLHF,TGTGCCAGCAGTGAGGGGCGGGAGAAGTCACCCCTCCACTTT
TRBV24-1,TRBJ2-1,.,TRBD1,CATSDPGQADNEQFF,TGTGCCACCAGTGACCCGGGACAGGCGGACAATGAGCAGTTCTTC
TRBV11-2,TRBJ2-7,.,TRBD2,CASSRKTSGSSYEQYF,TGTGCCAGCAGCCGAAAGACTAGCGGGAGCTCCTACGAGCAGTACTTC
TRBV4-1,TRBJ1-3,.,.,CASSQGRVGQSSGNTIYF,TGCGCCAGCAGCCAAGGGAGGGTCGGGCAGAGCTCTGGAAACACCATATATTTT
TRBV4-1,TRBJ1-1,.,.,CASSQYRVGTEAFF,TGCGCCAGCAGCCAATACAGGGTTGGCACTGAAGCTTTCTTT
TRBV14,TRBJ1-2,.,.,CASSPSFGYGYTF,TGTGCCAGCAGCCCCTCCTTCGGGTATGGCTACACCTTC
TRBV13,TRBJ2-3,.,.,CASSFFLDTQYF,TGTGCCAGCAGCTTCTTCCTAGATACGCAGTATTTT
TRBV4-2,TRBJ2-7,.,TRBD1,CASSQAGTGGYEQYF,TGTGCCAGCAGCCAAGCCGGGACAGGGGGCTACGAGCAGTACTTC
TRBV3-1/TRBV3-2,TRBJ1-4,.,.,CASSRPSGGGPEKLFF,TGTGCCAGCAGCCGCCCCTCGGGGGGAGGGCCTGAAAAACTGTTTTTT
TRBV7-2,TRBJ1-6,.,.,CASSLGGGTNSPLHF,TGTGCCAGCAGCTTAGGGGGAGGCACTAATTCACCCCTCCACTTT
TRBV6-5,TRBJ2-7,.,.,CASSLLQTYEQYF,TGTGCCAGCAGCCTATTACAGACCTACGAGCAGTACTTC
TRBV2,TRBJ2-5,.,TRBD2,CASSRSGSRETQYF,TGTGCCAGCAGTCGTAGCGGGAGCCGGGAGACCCAGTACTTC
TRBV18,TRBJ2-1,.,TRBD2,CASSPWGLAGGNEQFF,TGTGCCAGCTCACCGTGGGGACTAGCGGGAGGCAATGAGCAGTTCTTC
TRBV27,TRBJ1-5,.,.,CASSLIPPSGQPQHF,TGTGCCAGCAGTTTAATCCCTCCCAGTGGTCAGCCCCAGCATTTT
TRBV10-3,TRBJ1-5,few,.,CAISERTDSKPQHF,TGTGCCATCAGTGAGAGGACGGACTCAAAGCCCCAGCATTTT
TRBV6-2/TRBV6-3,TRBJ1-5,.,.,CASSPTGVSNQPQHF,TGTGCCAGCAGCCCGACAGGAGTTAGCAATCAGCCCCAGCATTTT
TRBV18,TRBJ2-3,.,.,CASSPDSSDTQYF,TGTGCCAGCTCACCCGACAGCTCAGATACGCAGTATTTT
TRBV7-2,TRBJ2-1,.,.,CASTLGGPPPEQFF,TGTGCCAGCACCCTCGGAGGCCCGCCCCCGGAGCAGTTCTTC
TRBV7-9,TRBJ1-1,.,.,CASSPEVVADEAFF,TGTGCCAGCAGCCCAGAGGTGGTCGCAGATGAAGCTTTCTTT